Below are 30 T cell receptor beta chains sequenced from a single sample in a study of cytomegalovirus exposure and HLA in healthy donors. The PCR employed 60 Vbeta primers together with 13 Jbeta primers. TCRdb keeps only in-frame clones here, not all; method: immunoSEQ multiplex PCR. The sample records fewer than 95,000 clones, about 66% being singletons. Input material: PBMCs. Every receptor here comes from a woman in her fifties or sixties in good health and CMV-seropositive.

This clone was observed a handful of times. Written as DNA, the CDR3 is TGCGCCAGCAGTAACAGACAGAACACTGAAGCTTTCTTT. It is translated as CASSNRQNTEAFF. This chain uses TRBV10-2 with TRBJ1-1, with D unresolved. The CDR3 is made up of 13 amino acids. The ends were cut back, 5 bases at V and 1 base at J, with 8 bases in the middle. The germline CDR1 and CDR2 sequences are WSHSY and SAAADI.

CDR3 in DNA: TGTGCCAGTAGTGGCAGGGGGACAGCTAACTATGGCTACACCTTC. Translated: CASSGRGTANYGYTF. The chain is built from TRBV19 and TRBJ1-2; 7 bases are a match to TRBD1. V was clipped by 5 bases and J by 0 bases; unmatched bases: 6. CDR1 LNHDA and CDR2 SQIVND come from the germline V gene (reference sequence). The CDR3 covers 15 residues.

In nucleotides, the CDR3 is TGTGCCAGCAGCTTAGTCAGGGGTGGCAATCAGCCCCAGCATTTT. The encoded protein is CASSLVRGGNQPQHF. The rearrangement uses TRBV7-8 and TRBJ1-5; D is possibly TRBD1 (6 bases). The CDR3 is made up of 15 amino acids. Trimming removed 1 base at V and 2 bases at J, with 9 bases between. Germline V CDR1 and CDR2: SGHVS, FQNEAQ.

The chain uses TRBV16 and TRBJ1-1, with D tentatively TRBD1 (6 bases). This CDR3 contains 17 residues. The germline V and J ends were trimmed by 4 bases and 3 bases, with 21 bases remaining between them. The germline V gene has CDR1 KGHSY and CDR2 FQNENV. As DNA, the CDR3 is TGTGCCAGCAGCCCCTCCAAGGGACAAAGAGGAGACACTGAAGCTTTCTTT. It encodes CASSPSKGQRGDTEAFF.

The rearrangement links TRBV5-1 to TRBJ2-2, with 7 bases that match TRBD1. CDR3 length equals 16 residues. The J segment lost 2 bases and the V segment lost 2 bases, leaving 6 bases of the junction unmatched. Germline V lookup: CDR1 SGHRS, CDR2 YFSETQ. CDR3 in DNA: TGCGCCAGCAGCTTCCGCCGGGACAGCAACACCGGGGAGCTGTTTTTT. Translation: CASSFRRDSNTGELFF.

This clone came up once. This sequence joins TRBV29-1 and TRBJ2-1; 9 nucleotides align to TRBD2. Trimming cost V 4 bases and J 6 bases; bases outside gene matches: 10. Germline CDR1 and CDR2: SQVTM and ANQGSEA. The CDR3 has 15 amino acids. CDR3 nucleotide sequence: TGCAGCGTTGTTATAGGGCTAGCGGGGACCAATGAGCAGTTCTTC. Residues: CSVVIGLAGTNEQFF.

The CDR3 loop reads CASRVAGVHEQFF. In nucleotides, the CDR3 is TGTGCCAGCAGGGTCGCCGGAGTGCATGAGCAGTTCTTC. The V call is TRBV9, the J call TRBJ2-1; D remains ambiguous. The ends were cut back, 5 bases at V and 8 bases at J, with 14 bases in the middle. The germline gives CDR1 SGDLS, CDR2 YYNGEE. CDR3 length equals 13 residues.

This chain links TRBV7-2 with TRBJ1-4; 11 bases align to TRBD1. This CDR3 has 15 residues. Germline CDR1 SGHTA, CDR2 FQGNSA. V shed 3 bases and J 6 bases; nucleotides not matched to a gene: 3. The CDR3 DNA sequence: TGTGCCAGCAGCTTTTCGGACAGGGGGCATGAAAAACTGTTTTTT. Translated: CASSFSDRGHEKLFF.

The chain links TRBV7-9 to TRBJ1-1; tentatively, D is TRBD1 (6 bases). Germline CDR1 SEHNR, CDR2 FQNEAQ (reference sequence). V shed 1 base and J shed 5 bases, with 11 bases lying between them. The CDR3 consists of 14 residues. CDR3 sequence (DNA): TGTGCCAGCAGCTTAGAGGGGGTAGGAACTGAAGCTTTCTTT. Encoded protein: CASSLEGVGTEAFF.

This sequence joins TRBV29-1 and TRBJ2-1, with TRBD1 as a possible D gene (6 bases). The CDR3 spans 14 residues. In germline, CDR1 is SQVTM, CDR2 ANQGSEA. Trimming pared 6 bases from V and 1 base from J, leaving 13 bases between. The CDR3 is CSVDRMGSYNEQFF. In DNA form, the CDR3 reads TGCAGCGTAGACAGGATGGGGTCCTACAATGAGCAGTTCTTC.

There are a few counts of this clone. The chain combines TRBV19 with TRBJ1-1, with D tentatively TRBD1 (5 bases). Germline V lookup: CDR1 LNHDA, CDR2 SQIVND (reference sequence). V was clipped by 8 bases and J by 0 bases, with 7 bases between them. This CDR3 spans 12 amino acids. DNA for the CDR3: TGTGCCAGTGGGACTGTGAACACTGAAGCTTTCTTT. Amino acid sequence: CASGTVNTEAFF.

The chain carries TRBV27 and TRBJ1-1; 7 bases line up with TRBD1. The CDR3 spans 14 residues. CDR1 is MNHEY and CDR2 is SMNVEV in the germline V gene (reference sequence). V lost 5 bases, J lost 6 bases, and 9 bases stayed unmatched. The CDR3 here is CASSRQGGLAEAFF. The CDR3 nucleotides read TGTGCCAGCAGTCGACAGGGAGGTTTGGCTGAAGCTTTCTTT.

This rearrangement joins TRBV23-1 to TRBJ1-5; TRBD1 might be the D (5 bases). TRBV23-1 is assigned to the ORF class and has an uncertain function. This CDR3 is built from 18 residues. V was shortened by 0 bases and J by 0 bases, with 15 bases between the two germline ends. CDR3 sequence: CASSQSGRAHDSNQPQHF. The CDR3 DNA follows: TGCGCCAGCAGTCAATCAGGCAGGGCCCACGATAGCAATCAGCCCCAGCATTTT.

A word on this clone: This specimen includes other DNA sequences encoding the same CDR3. The J gene is TRBJ1-6, the V gene TRBV11-1, with a tentative D call TRBD1 (5 bases). The CDR3 extends over 16 amino acids. Trimming stripped 5 bases from V and 9 bases from J, with 20 bases between. Per the germline V gene, CDR1 is SGHAT and CDR2 is FQDESV (reference sequence). The CDR3 DNA follows: TGTGCCAGCAGCCCCCGGCGGGGGATCGGGCCTTCACCCCTCCACTTT. Translation: CASSPRRGIGPSPLHF. Full variable domain (outside the CDR3, taken from reference TRBV11-1 and TRBJ1-6): EAEVAQSPRYKITEKSQAVAFWCDPISGHATLYWYRQILGQGPELLVQFQDESVVDDSQLPKDRFSAERLKGVDSTLKIQPAELGDSAMYLCASSPRRGIGPSPLHFGNGTRLTVT.

This clone came up a few times. The chain joins TRBV29-1 to TRBJ1-3; D call uncertain. This CDR3 contains 14 residues. In germline, CDR1 is SQVTM, CDR2 ANQGSEA. With 7 bases removed from V and 0 bases from J, the gap between germline ends came to 13 bases. DNA of the CDR3: TGCAGCGCCCCAGCCAGCGTCTCTGGAAACACCATATATTTT. It codes for CSAPASVSGNTIYF.

This clone has only a few counts. V and J are TRBV6-5 and TRBJ2-1; D remains ambiguous. CDR3 size: 14 residues. CDR1 and CDR2 from the germline V gene are MNHEY and SVGAGI. Trimming left V 5 bases short and J 5 bases short, with 13 bases between. In DNA form, the CDR3 reads TGTGCCAGCAGTGAATCTTGGCAGGACAATGAGCAGTTCTTC. Encoded protein: CASSESWQDNEQFF.

This chain links TRBV29-1 with TRBJ1-1; 8 bases fit TRBD1. Trimming removed 4 bases from V and 6 bases from J; junction bases left unmatched: 19. Germline V gene data show CDR1 as SQVTM and CDR2 as ANQGSEA. CDR3 size: 17 residues. CDR3 in amino acids: CSVGRGLQGASIPEAFF. CDR3 nucleotide sequence: TGCAGCGTTGGGAGGGGACTCCAGGGGGCGAGCATCCCTGAAGCTTTCTTT.

The V and J genes are TRBV7-9 and TRBJ1-1; 8 nucleotides align to TRBD1. V trimming: 1 base; J trimming: 7 bases; junction bases outside the gene matches: 5. The germline V gene encodes CDR1 SEHNR and CDR2 FQNEAQ (reference sequence). The CDR3 extends over 14 amino acids. CDR3 residues: CASSLGQGAVEAFF. CDR3 bases: TGTGCCAGCAGCTTAGGGCAGGGGGCGGTTGAAGCTTTCTTT.

This chain connects TRBV28 to TRBJ1-4; perhaps TRBD1 as D (6 bases). The CDR3 contains 15 residues. Germline values: CDR1 MDHEN, CDR2 SYDVKM. V lost 5 bases and J 8 bases, leaving 18 bases between the germline ends. The CDR3 bases are TGTGCCAGCAGTAAATTTGGGTCAGGGGTCGAAAAACTGTTTTTT. Its protein product is CASSKFGSGVEKLFF. The full variable domain, completed using reference TRBV28 and TRBJ1-4, is DVKVTQSSRYLVKRTGEKVFLECVQDMDHENMFWYRQDPGLGLRLIYFSYDVKMKEKGDIPEGYSVSREKKERFSLILESASTNQTSMYLCASSKFGSGVEKLFFGSGTQLSVL.

The rearrangement uses TRBV28 and TRBJ2-5; the D gene is possibly TRBD2 (5 bases). From germline, CDR1 is MDHEN and CDR2 SYDVKM. V lost 3 bases and J 5 bases, leaving 16 bases between the germline ends. The CDR3 consists of 15 residues. CDR3 sequence (DNA): TGTGCCAGCAGTTTGGCCGGAGGACCCTGGGAGACCCAGTACTTC. It codes for CASSLAGGPWETQYF.

The chain joins TRBV7-3 to TRBJ2-3; 7 nucleotides line up with TRBD2. Germline V gives CDR1 SGHTA, CDR2 FQGTGA. The CDR3 has 15 residues. With 2 bases clipped from V and 2 bases from J, the junction kept 4 bases outside the gene matches. CDR3 nucleotide sequence: TGTGCCAGCAGCTTAGACGGGGGGTACACAGATACGCAGTATTTT. Translating it yields CASSLDGGYTDTQYF. The full variable domain, completed using reference TRBV7-3 and TRBJ2-3, is GAGVSQTPSNKVTEKGKYVELRCDPISGHTALYWYRQSLGQGPEFLIYFQGTGAADDSGLPNDRFFAVRPEGSVSTLKIQRTERGDSAVYLCASSLDGGYTDTQYFGPGTRLTVL.

V gene TRBV2 combines with J gene TRBJ2-3; TRBD2 matches 12 bases. Germline trimming cut 7 bases from V and 3 bases from J; bases unmatched to any gene: 5. The CDR3 has 15 amino acids. Germline V gene sequence: CDR1 SNHLY, CDR2 FYNNEI. The CDR3 is CASIETSGGTDTQYF. The CDR3, as DNA: TGTGCCAGCATTGAGACTAGCGGGGGAACAGATACGCAGTATTTT.

This clone was recorded a few times. The CDR3 DNA sequence: TGTGCCAGCAGTACCCCGGGGGGAGGAGGCGGGGAGCTGTTTTTT. Encoded protein: CASSTPGGGGGELFF. The chain joins TRBV27 to TRBJ2-2, with 7 bases that match TRBD2. J lost 7 bases, V lost 5 bases, and 10 bases had no gene match. In germline, CDR1 is MNHEY, CDR2 SMNVEV (reference sequence). The CDR3 runs to 15 residues.

The chain joins TRBV5-1 to TRBJ1-2; 10 nucleotides agree with TRBD1. V lost 3 bases, J lost 4 bases, and 3 bases stayed unmatched. The germline gives CDR1 SGHRS, CDR2 YFSETQ. CDR3 length: 14 amino acids. The DNA of the CDR3 is TGCGCCAGCAGCTCGACAGGGGGCGTCTATGGCTACACCTTC. Translation gives CASSSTGGVYGYTF.

The genes are TRBV29-1 and TRBJ2-3; 11 nucleotides line up with TRBD1. There are 14 residues in the CDR3. CDR1 and CDR2 from the germline V gene are SQVTM and ANQGSEA. With V trimmed by 5 bases and J by 3 bases, 4 bases remained unmatched. CDR3 sequence: CSVKDRGQTDTQYF. The CDR3 nucleotides are TGCAGCGTTAAGGACAGGGGGCAAACAGATACGCAGTATTTT.

This CDR3 reads CASSPPRDKAPIYGYTF. The CDR3 nucleotides read TGTGCCAGCAGCCCCCCCCGGGACAAGGCCCCGATCTATGGCTACACCTTC. This chain joins TRBV7-9 and TRBJ1-2, with D tentatively TRBD1 (6 bases). CDR1 is SEHNR and CDR2 is FQNEAQ in the germline V gene (reference sequence). The V and J ends lost 5 bases and 4 bases respectively, with 23 bases between them. The CDR3 runs 17 residues.

This sequence joins TRBV7-9 and TRBJ2-7, with a tentative D call TRBD1 (5 bases). Germline lookup yields CDR1 SEHNR and CDR2 FQNEAQ (reference sequence). Trimming cost V 3 bases and J 6 bases, with 15 bases left between them. This CDR3 region has 14 residues. Here the CDR3 DNA reads TGTGCCAGCAGCTTCTATCAGGACACGGGCGAGCAGTACTTC. Its translation is CASSFYQDTGEQYF.

The rearrangement joins TRBV30 to TRBJ2-1; unclear D gene. The V end lost 0 bases, the J end lost 0 bases, and 15 bases lay between the germline ends. There are 17 residues in the CDR3. CDR1 is GTSNPN, CDR2 SVGIG, per germline (reference sequence). The CDR3 spells CAWSVTLLSSSYNEQFF. CDR3 nucleotides: TGTGCCTGGAGTGTTACCCTCCTATCAAGCTCCTACAATGAGCAGTTCTTC.

This clone has just one count. The chain joins TRBV6-5 to TRBJ1-1, with 9 positions matching TRBD1. V gave up 4 bases and J gave up 3 bases; unmatched junction bases: 6. Germline V gives CDR1 MNHEY, CDR2 SVGAGI. This CDR3 region has 15 residues. CDR3: CASSFNRGQDTEAFF. In nucleotides, the CDR3 is TGTGCCAGCAGTTTTAACAGGGGGCAGGACACTGAAGCTTTCTTT.

This clone was picked up a small number of times. This chain uses TRBV28 with TRBJ2-7, with D tentatively TRBD1 (6 bases). V was trimmed by 3 bases and J by 2 bases, leaving 11 bases between them. This CDR3 region has 14 residues. Germline V lookup: CDR1 MDHEN, CDR2 SYDVKM. The CDR3 is CASSFSGVAYEQYF. The CDR3 DNA follows: TGTGCCAGCAGTTTCTCAGGGGTAGCCTACGAGCAGTACTTC. Drawing the rest from reference TRBV28 and TRBJ2-7, the complete variable domain is DVKVTQSSRYLVKRTGEKVFLECVQDMDHENMFWYRQDPGLGLRLIYFSYDVKMKEKGDIPEGYSVSREKKERFSLILESASTNQTSMYLCASSFSGVAYEQYFGPGTRLTVT.